These T cell receptor beta chains were read from a single sample in a study of blood T cell repertoires in COVID-19. Clones were sequenced by immunoSEQ multiplex PCR, and TCRdb holds only the in-frame ones, with some missing. The sample has fewer than 250,000 clones, around four fifths seen once. The specimen was peripheral blood. These receptors were obtained from a man in his fifties with active or convalescent COVID-19. Both conserved end residues are part of each CDR3. Each record gives: CDR3 DNA, CDR3 protein, J gene, clone size, D gene, V gene, CDR3 length. A D gene is named only where the DNA matches it firmly. Part of the rows lack a size; the others show once, few, many or a class for expanded clones.

CDR3nt: TGCAGCGTTGTAGGACTGGAGGCTGGAAACACCATATATTTT
CDR3aa: CSVVGLEAGNTIYF
j_gene: TRBJ1-3
abundance: -
d_gene: -
v_gene: TRBV29-1
len: 14

CDR3nt: TGTGCCAGCAGTGATAACTCCTACAATGAGCAGTTCTTC
CDR3aa: CASSDNSYNEQFF
j_gene: TRBJ2-1
abundance: -
d_gene: -
v_gene: TRBV2
len: 13

CDR3nt: TGTGCCAGTACGAGAAGCTCCTATAATTCACCCCTCCACTTT
CDR3aa: CASTRSSYNSPLHF
j_gene: TRBJ1-6
abundance: -
d_gene: -
v_gene: TRBV19
len: 14

CDR3nt: TGTGCCAGCTCACTAATCGCGGAACCCCAAGAGACCCAGTACTTC
CDR3aa: CASSLIAEPQETQYF
j_gene: TRBJ2-5
abundance: -
d_gene: -
v_gene: TRBV18
len: 15

CDR3nt: TGCAGTGCTACAAAGAACACTGAAGCTTTCTTT
CDR3aa: CSATKNTEAFF
j_gene: TRBJ1-1
abundance: -
d_gene: -
v_gene: TRBV20-1
len: 11

CDR3nt: TGTGCCAGCAGCCGAGACAGGGGGCGGACTTTCTTT
CDR3aa: CASSRDRGRTFF
j_gene: TRBJ1-1
abundance: -
d_gene: TRBD1
v_gene: TRBV6-6
len: 12

CDR3nt: TGCGCCAGCAGCCAAGGGGCGACCGGTGAATTCCCCCAGCATTTT
CDR3aa: CASSQGATGEFPQHF
j_gene: TRBJ1-5
abundance: -
d_gene: -
v_gene: TRBV4-3
len: 15

CDR3nt: TGCAGCGTTAGCACGGGACAGGCGACCCAGCCCCAGCATTTT
CDR3aa: CSVSTGQATQPQHF
j_gene: TRBJ1-5
abundance: -
d_gene: TRBD1
v_gene: TRBV29-1
len: 14

CDR3nt: TGTGCCAGCAGTTTGATGTCAGGGCAGCCCCAGCATTTT
CDR3aa: CASSLMSGQPQHF
j_gene: TRBJ1-5
abundance: -
d_gene: -
v_gene: TRBV28
len: 13

CDR3nt: TGTGCCAGCAGTTATAGCGCAAATGAGCAGTTCTTC
CDR3aa: CASSYSANEQFF
j_gene: TRBJ2-1
abundance: -
d_gene: -
v_gene: TRBV5-4
len: 12

CDR3nt: TGTGCCAGCAGCTTTTACGGACTAGCGGAAAGCTACGAGCAGTACTTC
CDR3aa: CASSFYGLAESYEQYF
j_gene: TRBJ2-7
abundance: -
d_gene: TRBD2
v_gene: TRBV5-8
len: 16

CDR3nt: TGTGCCAGCAGTTTGGGGCTTTGGAGCTCCTACAATGAGCAGTTCTTC
CDR3aa: CASSLGLWSSYNEQFF
j_gene: TRBJ2-1
abundance: -
d_gene: -
v_gene: TRBV27
len: 16

CDR3nt: TGCAGCGTGACGCCGGGGGGGGCCGAGCAGTACTTC
CDR3aa: CSVTPGGAEQYF
j_gene: TRBJ2-7
abundance: -
d_gene: TRBD2
v_gene: TRBV29-1
len: 12

CDR3nt: TGTGCCATCAGGGATACTAGCGGGAGGTCCACAGATACGCAGTATTTT
CDR3aa: CAIRDTSGRSTDTQYF
j_gene: TRBJ2-3
abundance: -
d_gene: TRBD2
v_gene: TRBV10-3
len: 16

CDR3nt: TGCAGTGCTAGAGATCTGGCTGAACATTTT
CDR3aa: CSARDLAEHF
j_gene: TRBJ1-5
abundance: -
d_gene: -
v_gene: TRBV20-1
len: 10

CDR3nt: TGTGCCAGCAGTCTGGAGGAGCCGGGACAGCTTAATGAAAAACTGTTTTTT
CDR3aa: CASSLEEPGQLNEKLFF
j_gene: TRBJ1-4
abundance: -
d_gene: TRBD1
v_gene: TRBV28
len: 17

CDR3nt: TGCGCCAGCAGCCTCGAGGGCCTCGGCGGGCTCTATGGCTACACCTTC
CDR3aa: CASSLEGLGGLYGYTF
j_gene: TRBJ1-2
abundance: -
d_gene: -
v_gene: TRBV4-1
len: 16

CDR3nt: TGTGCCAGCAGACTAGTTTACCATGAGCAGTTCTTC
CDR3aa: CASRLVYHEQFF
j_gene: TRBJ2-1
abundance: -
d_gene: -
v_gene: TRBV2
len: 12

CDR3nt: TGTGCCAGCAGCATCAAGACAGCCCTCCGGGACGAGCAGTACTTC
CDR3aa: CASSIKTALRDEQYF
j_gene: TRBJ2-7
abundance: -
d_gene: -
v_gene: TRBV7-9
len: 15

CDR3nt: TGTGCCATCAGTAGACAGGGACCGAACACTGAAGCTTTCTTT
CDR3aa: CAISRQGPNTEAFF
j_gene: TRBJ1-1
abundance: once
d_gene: TRBD1
v_gene: TRBV10-3
len: 14

CDR3nt: TGTGCCAGCACCCGACAGGTCAGGAGCGAGCAGTACTTC
CDR3aa: CASTRQVRSEQYF
j_gene: TRBJ2-7
abundance: -
d_gene: -
v_gene: TRBV12-3/TRBV12-4
len: 13

CDR3nt: TGTGCCAGCAGTGATGGGACAGGGAACACTGAAGCTTTCTTT
CDR3aa: CASSDGTGNTEAFF
j_gene: TRBJ1-1
abundance: -
d_gene: TRBD1
v_gene: TRBV6-1
len: 14

CDR3nt: TGTGCCAGTAGTATAGATAGCGGGCTGGGTGAAGCTTTCTTT
CDR3aa: CASSIDSGLGEAFF
j_gene: TRBJ1-1
abundance: few
d_gene: -
v_gene: TRBV19
len: 14

CDR3nt: TGTGCCAGCAGCCCTAGACTAGCGGGGGATGGGGAGCTGTTTTTT
CDR3aa: CASSPRLAGDGELFF
j_gene: TRBJ2-2
abundance: -
d_gene: TRBD2
v_gene: TRBV7-9
len: 15

CDR3nt: TGTGCCAGCAGCGGGGTAGAGGGTAAGTTCTTC
CDR3aa: CASSGVEGKFF
j_gene: TRBJ2-1
abundance: -
d_gene: -
v_gene: TRBV3-1/TRBV3-2
len: 11

CDR3nt: TGTGCCAGCTCCCCCCAGCGGGGCACAGATACGCAGTATTTT
CDR3aa: CASSPQRGTDTQYF
j_gene: TRBJ2-3
abundance: -
d_gene: -
v_gene: TRBV2
len: 14

CDR3nt: TGTGCCAGCAGCCAGGGACTAGCGGGAGTGGCAGATACGCAGTATTTT
CDR3aa: CASSQGLAGVADTQYF
j_gene: TRBJ2-3
abundance: -
d_gene: TRBD2
v_gene: TRBV7-6
len: 16

CDR3nt: TGCAGCGTTGAACTGGGGGCGAATGGCTACACCTTC
CDR3aa: CSVELGANGYTF
j_gene: TRBJ1-2
abundance: -
d_gene: -
v_gene: TRBV29-1
len: 12

CDR3nt: TGTGCCAGCAGCTCCAGCCGCGGGACAGGGCCTCTCTATGGCTACACCTTC
CDR3aa: CASSSSRGTGPLYGYTF
j_gene: TRBJ1-2
abundance: -
d_gene: TRBD1
v_gene: TRBV7-8
len: 17

CDR3nt: TGTGCCAGCAGTTTGACAGGGAAGGTCAGCACTGAAGCTTTCTTT
CDR3aa: CASSLTGKVSTEAFF
j_gene: TRBJ1-1
abundance: -
d_gene: TRBD1
v_gene: TRBV6-2/TRBV6-3
len: 15

CDR3nt: TGTGCCTGGGGTAACAGGGGCTACGAGCAGTACTTC
CDR3aa: CAWGNRGYEQYF
j_gene: TRBJ2-7
abundance: once
d_gene: TRBD1
v_gene: TRBV30
len: 12

CDR3nt: TGTGCCAGTAGTAGATCTGCCGGGACAGGGATCGAGACCCAGTACTTC
CDR3aa: CASSRSAGTGIETQYF
j_gene: TRBJ2-5
abundance: -
d_gene: TRBD1
v_gene: TRBV19
len: 16

CDR3nt: TGTGCCTGGAGTCCGGGACTAGCGGGAAACAATGAGCAGTTCTTC
CDR3aa: CAWSPGLAGNNEQFF
j_gene: TRBJ2-1
abundance: -
d_gene: TRBD2
v_gene: TRBV30
len: 15

CDR3nt: TGCGCCAGCAGCCGGAAGGGACTAGCGGGGGACTACAATGAGCAGTTCTTC
CDR3aa: CASSRKGLAGDYNEQFF
j_gene: TRBJ2-1
abundance: -
d_gene: TRBD2
v_gene: TRBV4-1
len: 17

CDR3nt: TGTGCCAGTAGTATCGACAGGAACCATCAGCCCCAGCATTTT
CDR3aa: CASSIDRNHQPQHF
j_gene: TRBJ1-5
abundance: -
d_gene: -
v_gene: TRBV19
len: 14

CDR3nt: TGTGCCACCAGTGATTCTATCCGGGAAGAGCAGTTCTTC
CDR3aa: CATSDSIREEQFF
j_gene: TRBJ2-1
abundance: -
d_gene: -
v_gene: TRBV24-1
len: 13

CDR3nt: TGTGCCAGCCGAGAGAGGGGGCGTCCGATCCTCAATCAGCCCCAGCATTTT
CDR3aa: CASRERGRPILNQPQHF
j_gene: TRBJ1-5
abundance: once
d_gene: TRBD1
v_gene: TRBV27
len: 17

CDR3nt: TGTGCCAGCAGCGCCCAACAGGGGTCTGGCTACACCTTC
CDR3aa: CASSAQQGSGYTF
j_gene: TRBJ1-2
abundance: -
d_gene: TRBD1
v_gene: TRBV7-3
len: 13

CDR3nt: TGTGCCAGCAGTTACTCGGGGGGGCGCAGCACTGAAGCTTTCTTT
CDR3aa: CASSYSGGRSTEAFF
j_gene: TRBJ1-1
abundance: -
d_gene: -
v_gene: TRBV6-5
len: 15

CDR3nt: TGTGCCATCAGCGGCCCAATTGGGGACAGGGACAGCTACGAGCAGTACTTC
CDR3aa: CAISGPIGDRDSYEQYF
j_gene: TRBJ2-7
abundance: few
d_gene: TRBD1
v_gene: TRBV10-3
len: 17

CDR3nt: TGTGCCAGCAGCTTAGGGGCCGACACCGAACACTACGAGCAGTACTTC
CDR3aa: CASSLGADTEHYEQYF
j_gene: TRBJ2-7
abundance: -
d_gene: -
v_gene: TRBV7-6
len: 16

CDR3nt: TGTGCCAGCAGCTTTAGGGGGTCAGAGACCCAGTACTTC
CDR3aa: CASSFRGSETQYF
j_gene: TRBJ2-5
abundance: -
d_gene: -
v_gene: TRBV7-3
len: 13

CDR3nt: TGTGCCAGCAGCGTAGGTCAGGGCAATGAGCAGTTCTTC
CDR3aa: CASSVGQGNEQFF
j_gene: TRBJ2-1
abundance: -
d_gene: -
v_gene: TRBV9
len: 13

CDR3nt: TGTGCCAGCAGTTCCATCTCCGGGACAGTAAACACCATATATTTT
CDR3aa: CASSSISGTVNTIYF
j_gene: TRBJ1-3
abundance: -
d_gene: TRBD1
v_gene: TRBV6-5
len: 15

CDR3nt: TGTGCCAGCAGTTTTCTATTTAGCGGGAGGATTAATGAGCAGTTCTTC
CDR3aa: CASSFLFSGRINEQFF
j_gene: TRBJ2-1
abundance: -
d_gene: TRBD2
v_gene: TRBV28
len: 16

CDR3nt: TGTGCCAGCAGTCTCGTCGGGGGAGACCTCTACAATGAGCAGTTCTTC
CDR3aa: CASSLVGGDLYNEQFF
j_gene: TRBJ2-1
abundance: -
d_gene: -
v_gene: TRBV6-6
len: 16

CDR3nt: TGTGCCAGCAGCTTCCAACTAGCGGGATCGGGTGAGCAGTACTTC
CDR3aa: CASSFQLAGSGEQYF
j_gene: TRBJ2-7
abundance: -
d_gene: TRBD2
v_gene: TRBV13
len: 15

CDR3nt: TGTGCCAGCCGATTGGCACCAATGAACACTGAAGCTTTCTTT
CDR3aa: CASRLAPMNTEAFF
j_gene: TRBJ1-1
abundance: once
d_gene: -
v_gene: TRBV6-5
len: 14

CDR3nt: TGTGCCAGCAGCCAACACAGGGGGCAGGGCAAAAACATTCAGTACTTC
CDR3aa: CASSQHRGQGKNIQYF
j_gene: TRBJ2-4
abundance: -
d_gene: TRBD1
v_gene: TRBV3-1/TRBV3-2
len: 16

CDR3nt: TGTGCCAGCAGCACTAGCGGGAGCGGTGAGACCCAGTACTTC
CDR3aa: CASSTSGSGETQYF
j_gene: TRBJ2-5
abundance: -
d_gene: TRBD2
v_gene: TRBV7-3
len: 14

CDR3nt: TGTGCCAGCAGTCTAACGAGGCGGCCGAACACCGGGGAGCTGTTTTTT
CDR3aa: CASSLTRRPNTGELFF
j_gene: TRBJ2-2
abundance: -
d_gene: -
v_gene: TRBV28
len: 16

CDR3nt: TGTGCCAGTAGTATAGCGGGATCCATGAACACTGAAGCTTTCTTT
CDR3aa: CASSIAGSMNTEAFF
j_gene: TRBJ1-1
abundance: -
d_gene: -
v_gene: TRBV19
len: 15

CDR3nt: TGTGCCAGCATCGGGGGGGATACGCAGTATTTT
CDR3aa: CASIGGDTQYF
j_gene: TRBJ2-3
abundance: -
d_gene: TRBD2
v_gene: TRBV12-3/TRBV12-4
len: 11

CDR3nt: TGCGCCAGCAGCTTGGACTCCCCCCTCTACAATGAGCAGTTCTTC
CDR3aa: CASSLDSPLYNEQFF
j_gene: TRBJ2-1
abundance: few
d_gene: -
v_gene: TRBV5-1
len: 15

CDR3nt: TGTGCCAGCAGCCGGGGGACAGGGGGATCCACTAACTATGGCTACACCTTC
CDR3aa: CASSRGTGGSTNYGYTF
j_gene: TRBJ1-2
abundance: -
d_gene: TRBD1
v_gene: TRBV5-4
len: 17

CDR3nt: TGTGCCAGCAGCCCCGGGACAGCAACTAATGAAAAACTGTTTTTT
CDR3aa: CASSPGTATNEKLFF
j_gene: TRBJ1-4
abundance: -
d_gene: TRBD1
v_gene: TRBV3-1/TRBV3-2
len: 15

CDR3nt: TGTGCCAGCAGTATTGACTCAAACTATGGCTACACCTTC
CDR3aa: CASSIDSNYGYTF
j_gene: TRBJ1-2
abundance: -
d_gene: -
v_gene: TRBV28
len: 13